These 21 T cell receptor beta chains came from one sample sequenced in a study of shared clonotypes between healthy human individuals. Measured with immunoSEQ multiplex PCR; TCRdb has only the in-frame clones, and not every one. The sample lists under 1,100,000 clones, 75% to 85% occurring once. The sequencing input was memory CD4+ T cells from PBMCs. Subset indicated: CD45RA-negative fraction. The receptors come from a man aged 18-30 years in good health. Some clones in this sample may be carry-over from other donors' samples.

Comments on this clone: This is likely an artifact of a read error, given a far larger clone one base away. Within the sample, other DNA sequences also encode this same CDR3. The rearrangement uses TRBV6-5 and TRBJ2-7; TRBD1 matches at 7 bases. Germline V lookup: CDR1 MNHEY, CDR2 SVGAGI. CDR3 length: 15 residues. Trimming at V came to 5 bases and at J to 2 bases, leaving 9 bases not matched to a gene. CDR3: CASSNGGDRAYEQYF. The CDR3 nucleotides are TGTGCCAGCAGTAATGGGGGAGACAGGGCCTACGAGCAGTACTTC.

The J gene is TRBJ1-3, the V gene TRBV28; 12 nucleotides line up with TRBD1. Germline CDR1 MDHEN, CDR2 SYDVKM. CDR3 size: 19 residues. The junction had 13 bases not matched to a gene; V was cut back by 3 bases and J by 4 bases. CDR3 amino acids: CASSFPSGTGGAKGNTIYF. For the CDR3, the DNA is TGTGCCAGCAGTTTTCCGTCCGGGACAGGGGGCGCGAAGGGAAACACCATATATTTT.

CDR3 sequence: CASSPGHGPDTQYF. As DNA, the CDR3 is TGCGCCAGCAGCCCGGGACACGGGCCAGATACGCAGTATTTT. The chain is built from TRBV4-1 and TRBJ2-3; TRBD1 might be the D (6 bases). The CDR3 runs to 14 residues. The ends were cut back, 4 bases at V and 4 bases at J, with 12 bases in the middle. Germline V gene data show CDR1 as MGHRA and CDR2 as YSYEKL.

In DNA, the CDR3 is TGCAGCGTTGAAAAGGCAAGTGCTAGCACAGATACGCAGTATTTT. Residues: CSVEKASASTDTQYF. V and J are TRBV29-1 and TRBJ2-3; D remains unclear. The CDR3 loop spans 15 amino acids. The V gene lost 2 bases and the J gene lost 0 bases, with 12 bases spanning the gap. Germline CDR1 reads SQVTM; CDR2 reads ANQGSEA.

In DNA form, the CDR3 reads TGTGCCAGCACCCCCGGGGGTTCCCTTTCCTACGAGCAGTACTTC. It translates to CASTPGGSLSYEQYF. The gene calls are TRBV28 and TRBJ2-7; TRBD2 is a possible D gene (6 bases). This CDR3 comprises 15 residues. V was cut by 7 bases and J by 1 base, with 17 bases left in between. Germline V gene lookup returns CDR1 MDHEN and CDR2 SYDVKM. The full variable domain, with the rest looked up from reference TRBV28 and TRBJ2-7, is DVKVTQSSRYLVKRTGEKVFLECVQDMDHENMFWYRQDPGLGLRLIYFSYDVKMKEKGDIPEGYSVSREKKERFSLILESASTNQTSMYLCASTPGGSLSYEQYFGPGTRLTVT.

The chain employs TRBV27 and TRBJ2-7; D ambiguous. The ends were cut back, 2 bases at V and 0 bases at J, with 11 bases in the middle. The germline gives CDR1 MNHEY, CDR2 SMNVEV (reference sequence). This CDR3 is 15 amino acids long. The CDR3 region has the DNA TGTGCCAGCAGTTTAAAGGCGGTAAGCTCCTACGAGCAGTACTTC. Translating it yields CASSLKAVSSYEQYF.

J is TRBJ2-5 and V is TRBV28, with 13 positions matching TRBD2. Germline V CDR1 and CDR2: MDHEN, SYDVKM. The trim removed 7 bases at V and 12 bases at J, leaving 14 bases unmatched. This CDR3 contains 15 residues. CDR3 protein: CASNTRSTSGRMEYF. CDR3 sequence (DNA): TGTGCCAGCAACACTCGGTCGACTAGCGGGAGGATGGAGTACTTC.

V is TRBV6-5 and J is TRBJ2-6; either TRBD1 or TRBD2 may fit D (6 bases each). The CDR3 length is 15 residues. CDR1 MNHEY and CDR2 SVGAGI come from the germline V gene. V lost 7 bases, J lost 0 bases, and 10 bases lay in between. DNA of the CDR3: TGTGCCAGCAAATCGGGGGCCTCTGGGGCCAACGTCCTGACTTTC. This sequence encodes CASKSGASGANVLTF.

CDR3 in DNA: TGTGCCACCAGCAGAGATACCAGGGACGGGGGAGAGCAGTACTTC. Translated: CATSRDTRDGGEQYF. The chain has TRBV15 and TRBJ2-7, with D maybe TRBD2 (6 bases). This CDR3 comprises 15 residues. Germline V gene sequence: CDR1 LNHNV, CDR2 YYDKDF (reference sequence). The V end lost 0 bases, the J end lost 7 bases, and 16 bases lay between the germline ends.

This clone was detected only once. The gene calls are TRBV20-1 and TRBJ2-5, with no clear D. With 1 base removed from V and 5 bases from J, the gap between germline ends came to 5 bases. This CDR3 region has 11 residues. Germline V gene data show CDR1 as DFQATT and CDR2 as SNEGSKA (reference sequence). CDR3: CSARGTETQYF. The CDR3, as DNA: TGCAGTGCTAGAGGCACGGAGACCCAGTACTTC.

The chain is built from TRBV5-1 and TRBJ2-7; D call uncertain. Germline CDR1 SGHRS, CDR2 YFSETQ. There are 15 residues in the CDR3. V lost 0 bases to trimming and J lost 5 bases, with 15 bases between them. CDR3 in amino acids: CASSLGWYGSDEQYF. The CDR3 coding sequence is TGCGCCAGCAGCTTGGGCTGGTATGGGTCTGACGAGCAGTACTTC.

This chain joins TRBV7-9 and TRBJ2-7; the match to TRBD1 covers 8 bases. Germline V gene data show CDR1 as SEHNR and CDR2 as FQNEAQ (reference sequence). The CDR3 covers 15 residues. The V gene end was trimmed by 6 bases and the J gene end by 5 bases; junction bases not matched to a gene: 12. The CDR3 DNA follows: TGTGCCAGCAGTCCACCTAGACAGGGGCGGAACGAGCAGTACTTC. This encodes CASSPPRQGRNEQYF.

This clone was observed a few times. The chain combines TRBV30 with TRBJ1-5; D perhaps matches TRBD1 (5 bases). V was pared by 2 bases and J by 7 bases, with 12 bases between. The CDR3 has 13 amino acids. In germline, CDR1 is GTSNPN, CDR2 SVGIG (reference sequence). Written as DNA, the CDR3 is TGTGCCTGGAGTTTCCAGGGTAAGCAGCCCCAGCATTTT. Its protein is CAWSFQGKQPQHF.

This chain links TRBV6-7 with TRBJ2-2; D not certain. TRBV6-7 is assigned to the ORF class and has an uncertain function. The CDR3 runs 16 residues. V lost 0 bases, J lost 0 bases, and 8 bases lay in between. CDR3 nucleotide sequence: TGTGCCAGCAGTTACTCGAGGCTACCGAACACCGGGGAGCTGTTTTTT. It is translated as CASSYSRLPNTGELFF.

In nucleotides, the CDR3 is TGTGCCAGCAGCTCACACCCCGGTTCCTACGAGCAGTACTTC. As protein: CASSSHPGSYEQYF. The chain couples TRBV11-3 to TRBJ2-7; unclear D gene. Germline CDR1 SGHNT, CDR2 YENEEA. There are 14 residues in the CDR3. The ends were cut back, 4 bases at V and 1 base at J, with 11 bases in the middle.

This clone was seen more than once but under ten times. The chain links TRBV27 to TRBJ2-7; 8 bases map to TRBD1. Germline V gene sequence: CDR1 MNHEY, CDR2 SMNVEV (reference sequence). V was clipped by 0 bases and J by 2 bases; unmatched bases: 6. The CDR3 spans 16 residues. CDR3 bases: TGTGCCAGCAGTTTATCCAACAGGGGGTTACCCTACGAGCAGTACTTC. It is translated as CASSLSNRGLPYEQYF.

This chain uses TRBV30 with TRBJ2-5; perhaps D is TRBD1 or TRBD2 (5 bases each). CDR1 is GTSNPN and CDR2 is SVGIG in the germline V gene (reference sequence). The length of the CDR3 is 15 residues. Trimming removed 5 bases from V and 2 bases from J, with 18 bases in between. The CDR3 coding sequence is TGTGCCTGGTCCCGGGACCTCAGTCCGCAAGAGACCCAGTACTTC. Its translation: CAWSRDLSPQETQYF.

V is TRBV5-1 and J is TRBJ2-1; 11 nucleotides match TRBD2. The trim removed 3 bases at V and 5 bases at J, leaving 4 bases unmatched. CDR1 and CDR2 from the germline V gene are SGHRS and YFSETQ. This CDR3 has 15 residues. The CDR3 here is CASSSLTSGDNEQFF. Written as DNA, the CDR3 is TGCGCCAGCAGCTCCTTGACTAGCGGGGACAATGAGCAGTTCTTC. Filled out from reference TRBV5-1 and TRBJ2-1, the complete variable domain reads KAGVTQTPRYLIKTRGQQVTLSCSPISGHRSVSWYQQTPGQGLQFLFEYFSETQRNKGNFPGRFSGRQFSNSRSEMNVSTLELGDSALYLCASSSLTSGDNEQFFGPGTRLTVL.

This sequence joins TRBV5-1 and TRBJ2-5; D gene uncertain. The CDR3 covers 14 residues. Trimming removed 6 bases from V and 4 bases from J, with 16 bases in between. CDR1 is SGHRS, CDR2 YFSETQ, per germline. CDR3 in amino acids: CASKRTSVAETQYF. The DNA of the CDR3 is TGCGCCAGCAAAAGGACGAGTGTGGCAGAGACCCAGTACTTC.

There are a few counts of this clone. This chain joins TRBV5-6 and TRBJ2-5; D assignment may be TRBD1 or TRBD2 (5 bases each). Germline V CDR1 and CDR2: SGHDT, YYEEEE. The CDR3 contains 15 residues. V was pared by 1 base and J by 5 bases, with 15 bases between. Written as DNA, the CDR3 is TGTGCCAGCAGCTTGTGGGGGAGTAGGGTGGAGACCCAGTACTTC. It translates to CASSLWGSRVETQYF.

V is TRBV4-1 and J is TRBJ2-1; possibly TRBD2 for D (6 bases). Trimming stripped 0 bases from V and 14 bases from J, with 35 bases between. Germline lookup yields CDR1 MGHRA and CDR2 YSYEKL. The CDR3 sequence is 20 residues long. The CDR3 DNA sequence: TGCGCCAGCAGCCAAGATCAGGGACGGCCGACTAGGGGACGGACCTTAACGGAGTTCTTC. Its protein is CASSQDQGRPTRGRTLTEFF.